These 31 T cell receptor beta chains share one sample of origin, sequenced in a study of OX40 agonist ivuxolimab in advanced cancers. Profiling relied on immunoSEQ multiplex PCR, and the TCRdb table lists in-frame clones only, not all of them. The sample includes around 70,000 clones, about 85% seen only once; the top ten take roughly 0.5%. The specimen comprised CD4+ or CD8+ T cells sorted from blood, sampled in a trial of the OX40 agonist ivuxolimab. Receptor source: an adult with an advanced solid tumor such as melanoma, head and neck, liver or kidney cancer.

J is TRBJ2-1 and V is TRBV29-1, with TRBD1 identical over 9 bases. Trimming removed 7 bases from V and 0 bases from J; junction bases left unmatched: 10. Per germline, CDR1 SQVTM and CDR2 ANQGSEA. The CDR3 loop spans 16 amino acids. CDR3 DNA: TGCAGCGCCGAGCTAGGACAGGGGAGCTCCTACAATGAGCAGTTCTTC. It codes for CSAELGQGSSYNEQFF.

V is TRBV5-5 and J is TRBJ2-3; D perhaps matches TRBD1 (6 bases). The length of the CDR3 is 16 residues. Germline values: CDR1 SGHKS, CDR2 YYEKEE (reference sequence). V lost 4 bases to trimming and J lost 3 bases, with 18 bases between them. In DNA, the CDR3 is TGTGCCAGCAGCCCAAGGGGTCAGGGGCGGACAGATACGCAGTATTTT. This encodes CASSPRGQGRTDTQYF.

This chain joins TRBV11-3 and TRBJ1-1, with D perhaps matching TRBD1 (6 bases). The CDR3 loop spans 13 amino acids. V was shortened by 6 bases and J by 5 bases, with 13 bases between the two germline ends. CDR1 and CDR2 (germline): SGHNT, YENEEA. The CDR3: CASSTGFGTEAFF. The CDR3 DNA reads TGTGCCAGCAGTACAGGGTTCGGGACTGAAGCTTTCTTT. Full variable domain (remainder filled in from reference TRBV11-3 and TRBJ1-1): EAGVVQSPRYKIIEKKQPVAFWCNPISGHNTLYWYLQNLGQGPELLIRYENEEAVDDSQLPKDRFSAERLKGVDSTLKIQPAELGDSAVYLCASSTGFGTEAFFGQGTRLTVV.

The chain couples TRBV6-5 to TRBJ2-5; 10 bases fit TRBD2. The germline CDR1 and CDR2 sequences are MNHEY and SVGAGI. The CDR3 extends over 15 amino acids. V lost 5 bases to trimming and J lost 2 bases; unmatched junction nucleotides: 5. The CDR3 here is CASSSGGAGQETQYF. As DNA, the CDR3 is TGTGCCAGCAGTAGCGGGGGGGCGGGGCAAGAGACCCAGTACTTC.

This clone was seen just once. V is TRBV19 and J is TRBJ1-5; 12 nucleotides agree with TRBD1. The ends lost 7 bases at V and 3 bases at J; junction bases unmatched: 4. The CDR3 runs to 15 residues. Germline V gene data show CDR1 as LNHDA and CDR2 as SQIVND (reference sequence). CDR3 DNA sequence: TGTGCCAGTAAATGGGACAGGGGGCCCAATCAGCCCCAGCATTTT. This sequence encodes CASKWDRGPNQPQHF.

J is TRBJ1-1 and V is TRBV19, with 9 nucleotides matching TRBD1. J lost 6 bases, V lost 5 bases, and 4 bases had no gene match. The CDR3 loop spans 13 amino acids. The germline V gene has CDR1 LNHDA and CDR2 SQIVND (reference sequence). The DNA of the CDR3 is TGTGCCAGTAGTGTACAGGGGGCCGCTGAAGCTTTCTTT. It encodes CASSVQGAAEAFF.

The genes are TRBV28 and TRBJ1-4; the match to TRBD1 covers 9 bases. Germline V gives CDR1 MDHEN, CDR2 SYDVKM. J gave up 5 bases and V 7 bases, and 5 bases lay outside the gene matches. The CDR3 spans 14 residues. The CDR3 loop reads CASTADRGNEKLFF. The CDR3 DNA sequence: TGTGCCAGCACCGCGGACAGGGGAAATGAAAAACTGTTTTTT.

The chain uses TRBV5-1 and TRBJ1-3; D gene unclear. V was clipped by 4 bases and J by 4 bases, with 15 bases between them. The CDR3 length is 15 residues. The V gene's germline CDR1 is SGHRS and CDR2 YFSETQ. The CDR3 coding sequence is TGCGCCAGCAGCCTTCAATTTGACGGGGGAAACACCATATATTTT. Amino acid sequence: CASSLQFDGGNTIYF.

This chain joins TRBV6-5 and TRBJ1-5, with a possible D match to TRBD1 (5 bases). Trimming removed 5 bases from V and 6 bases from J, with 14 bases in between. Germline V CDR1 and CDR2: MNHEY, SVGAGI. The CDR3 extends over 14 amino acids. The DNA of the CDR3 is TGTGCCAGCAGTAAACTCCAGGGTTTTCAGCCCCAGCATTTT. Residues: CASSKLQGFQPQHF.

This chain uses TRBV27 with TRBJ2-1; D may correspond to TRBD1 or TRBD2 (6 bases each). V was trimmed by 5 bases and J by 7 bases, leaving 12 bases between them. Germline V gene data show CDR1 as MNHEY and CDR2 as SMNVEV (reference sequence). The CDR3 is made up of 13 amino acids. CDR3: CASSTEGGNEQFF. CDR3 coding DNA: TGTGCCAGCAGTACCGAAGGGGGGAATGAGCAGTTCTTC.

V and J are TRBV2 and TRBJ2-3; 9 bases fit TRBD1. The CDR3 covers 14 residues. CDR1 and CDR2 (germline): SNHLY, FYNNEI. J gave up 4 bases and V 4 bases, and 3 bases lay outside the gene matches. This CDR3 is CASSGTGVPDTQYF. CDR3 in DNA: TGTGCCAGCAGTGGGACAGGGGTCCCAGATACGCAGTATTTT.

The chain has TRBV30 and TRBJ2-3, with TRBD1 matching over 8 bases. V shed 2 bases and J 5 bases; nucleotides not matched to a gene: 9. CDR1 is GTSNPN, CDR2 SVGIG, per germline (reference sequence). The CDR3 is 15 amino acids. For the CDR3, the DNA is TGTGCCTGGAGTTCCGGGACAGGAATTGGAGATACGCAGTATTTT. Its translation: CAWSSGTGIGDTQYF.

The V and J genes are TRBV2 and TRBJ2-7; TRBD1 matches at 9 bases. The CDR3 consists of 14 residues. V lost 8 bases, J lost 2 bases, and 7 bases stayed unmatched. Germline V gene data show CDR1 as SNHLY and CDR2 as FYNNEI. Here the CDR3 reads CASGQTGGPYEQYF. In nucleotides, the CDR3 is TGTGCCAGCGGTCAGACAGGGGGTCCCTACGAGCAGTACTTC.

This CDR3 is CASSEYEGTGELFF. CDR3 in DNA: TGTGCCAGCAGTGAATATGAGGGAACCGGGGAGCTGTTTTTT. The chain has TRBV25-1 and TRBJ2-2; TRBD2 might be the D (5 bases). This CDR3 is built from 14 residues. Between the trimmed V and J ends, which lost 0 bases and 5 bases, there was a span of 7 bases. Germline values: CDR1 MGHDK, CDR2 SYGVNS.

This clone was found once. V is TRBV6-6 and J is TRBJ2-6; 7 bases are shared with TRBD1. V lost 7 bases, J lost 2 bases, and 2 bases stayed unmatched. The CDR3 has 14 residues. Germline V CDR1 and CDR2: MNHNY, SVGAGI (reference sequence). The CDR3 nucleotides are TGTGCCAGCATTACAGGGGCTGGGGCCAACGTCCTGACTTTC. Encoded protein: CASITGAGANVLTF.

V and J are TRBV29-1 and TRBJ1-1; no clear D gene. The V end lost 4 bases, the J end lost 2 bases, and 2 bases lay between the germline ends. The CDR3 consists of 10 residues. Germline V gene data show CDR1 as SQVTM and CDR2 as ANQGSEA. The CDR3, as DNA: TGCAGCGTTGGAAACACTGAAGCTTTCTTT. Protein product: CSVGNTEAFF.

The rearrangement links TRBV19 to TRBJ1-5; 11 bases map to TRBD1. The CDR3 spans 18 residues. Per germline, CDR1 LNHDA and CDR2 SQIVND (reference sequence). V gave up 6 bases and J gave up 0 bases; unmatched junction bases: 10. CDR3 sequence reads: CASRPGTGGILSNQPQHF. CDR3 bases: TGTGCCAGTAGACCCGGGACAGGGGGGATCCTTAGCAATCAGCCCCAGCATTTT.

This clone was picked up a small number of times. This chain connects TRBV10-2 to TRBJ1-4; possibly TRBD1 for D (5 bases). The length of the CDR3 is 13 residues. The V and J ends lost 5 bases and 4 bases respectively, with 8 bases between them. Germline loops: CDR1 WSHSY, CDR2 SAAADI. The CDR3 nucleotides are TGCGCCAGCAGTCTAGGGGATAATGAAAAACTGTTTTTT. This translates into CASSLGDNEKLFF.

Only a few counts were recorded for this clone. The rearrangement joins TRBV30 to TRBJ1-2, with D tentatively TRBD1 (6 bases). This CDR3 is 14 amino acids long. CDR1 GTSNPN and CDR2 SVGIG come from the germline V gene (reference sequence). Trimming stripped 5 bases from V and 0 bases from J, with 13 bases between. The CDR3 spells CAWGGGLANYGYTF. The CDR3 nucleotides are TGTGCCTGGGGCGGGGGGCTAGCTAACTATGGCTACACCTTC.

The chain recombines TRBV11-3 with TRBJ2-1, with 10 bases identical to TRBD2. The germline V gene has CDR1 SGHNT and CDR2 YENEEA. The V segment lost 2 bases and the J segment 8 bases; nucleotides outside the gene matches: 12. The CDR3 extends over 17 amino acids. The CDR3 sequence is CASSLHSQRGGSYEQFF. CDR3 bases: TGTGCCAGCAGCTTACACTCCCAGCGGGGGGGCTCCTATGAGCAGTTCTTC. Using reference TRBV11-3 and TRBJ2-1 for the parts outside the CDR3, the full variable domain is EAGVVQSPRYKIIEKKQPVAFWCNPISGHNTLYWYLQNLGQGPELLIRYENEEAVDDSQLPKDRFSAERLKGVDSTLKIQPAELGDSAVYLCASSLHSQRGGSYEQFFGPGTRLTVL.

The V gene is TRBV29-1, the J gene TRBJ2-5; D gene unclear. The germline V gene encodes CDR1 SQVTM and CDR2 ANQGSEA. This CDR3 is built from 11 residues. With 4 bases removed from V and 5 bases from J, the gap between germline ends came to 8 bases. The CDR3 sequence: CSVAGGETQYF. The CDR3 DNA follows: TGCAGCGTTGCAGGCGGTGAGACCCAGTACTTC.

This rearrangement joins TRBV2 to TRBJ2-5, with 10 bases aligning to TRBD2. With V trimmed by 6 bases and J by 4 bases, 8 bases remained unmatched. This CDR3 has 15 amino acids. Germline lookup yields CDR1 SNHLY and CDR2 FYNNEI. The CDR3 region has the DNA TGTGCCAGCAGGAAAAGCGGGGGGGCGTCAGAGACCCAGTACTTC. Its protein is CASRKSGGASETQYF.

The rearrangement links TRBV18 to TRBJ1-2; D not certain. CDR1 is KGHSH and CDR2 is LQKENI in the germline V gene. This CDR3 region has 12 residues. Trimming removed 1 base at V and 6 bases at J, with 6 bases between. CDR3 sequence (DNA): TGTGCCAGCTCACCACAGGGAGATGGCTACACCTTC. Its protein product is CASSPQGDGYTF.

The rearrangement links TRBV5-1 to TRBJ1-3; a weak D match, TRBD1 (6 bases). Germline V lookup: CDR1 SGHRS, CDR2 YFSETQ. Between the trimmed V and J ends, which lost 0 bases and 0 bases, there was a span of 10 bases. This CDR3 has 16 residues. This CDR3 is CASSLDGQTSGNTIYF. In DNA, the CDR3 is TGCGCCAGCAGCTTGGATGGACAGACCTCTGGAAACACCATATATTTT.

The CDR3 coding sequence is TGTGCCAGCAGGCAGGGAGGGACGAACACTGAAGCTTTCTTT. This codes for CASRQGGTNTEAFF. The chain carries TRBV11-3 and TRBJ1-1; TRBD1 might be the D (5 bases). This CDR3 contains 14 residues. The V end was cut by 6 bases, the J end by 1 base, with 12 bases between. CDR1 is SGHNT, CDR2 YENEEA, per germline.

The V gene is TRBV5-1, the J gene TRBJ2-2; weak D call: TRBD1 (5 bases). Trimming took 0 bases from V and 2 from J, leaving 8 bases between them. The CDR3 loop spans 15 amino acids. Germline CDR1 SGHRS, CDR2 YFSETQ. The CDR3 loop is CASSLGTPNTGELFF. CDR3 nucleotides: TGCGCCAGCAGCTTGGGGACACCCAACACCGGGGAGCTGTTTTTT.

J is TRBJ2-2 and V is TRBV25-1, with 8 bases identical to TRBD2. Germline CDR1 is MGHDK and CDR2 is SYGVNS. This CDR3 contains 18 residues. Trimming cost V 3 bases and J 3 bases; bases outside gene matches: 12. In nucleotides, the CDR3 is TGTGCCAGCAGTGAGACACCGGGGGGGAGTAGGTACACCGGGGAGCTGTTTTTT. This codes for CASSETPGGSRYTGELFF.

The J gene is TRBJ2-5, the V gene TRBV18; D gene uncertain. The J call is doubtful: the DNA matches TRBJ2-7 better. Germline V gene lookup returns CDR1 KGHSH and CDR2 LQKENI. The CDR3 consists of 14 residues. The CDR3 DNA sequence: TGTGCCAGCTCACCAGTCGGCAGAACCTACGAGCAGTACTTC. Protein product: CASSPVGRTYEQYF.

The J gene is TRBJ2-2, the V gene TRBV7-6; D not certain. CDR1 is SGHVS and CDR2 is FNYEAQ in the germline V gene. The CDR3 runs to 13 residues. V lost 1 base and J 6 bases, leaving 6 bases between the germline ends. CDR3 sequence reads: CASSLELAGELFF. CDR3 in DNA: TGTGCCAGCAGCTTAGAACTGGCCGGGGAGCTGTTTTTT.

The chain links TRBV9 to TRBJ2-1; D tentatively fits TRBD1 or TRBD2 (5 bases each). The CDR3 has 14 amino acids. The V and J ends lost 3 bases and 0 bases respectively, with 7 bases between them. CDR1 SGDLS and CDR2 YYNGEE come from the germline V gene. Written as DNA, the CDR3 is TGTGCCAGCAGCGGAGGGACCTCCTACAATGAGCAGTTCTTC. Its translation: CASSGGTSYNEQFF.

The chain carries TRBV28 and TRBJ1-5; D gene uncertain. The CDR3 extends over 14 amino acids. CDR1 is MDHEN, CDR2 SYDVKM, per germline. Trimming removed 5 bases from V and 5 bases from J, with 13 bases in between. The CDR3 is CASSPYKGDQPQHF. The CDR3 nucleotides are TGTGCCAGCAGTCCTTACAAGGGAGATCAGCCCCAGCATTTT.